This T cell receptor beta chain is from a study of T cells in Graves' hyperthyroidism and ophthalmopathy. Whole-study findings and limits: Stable hyperthyroidism was told apart from ophthalmopathy by a model built on 13 V-J features.

Clinical symptoms, serum thyroxine and TRAb, thyroid ultrasound and orbital computed tomography were used for the diagnoses. Amplification yielded TCR beta CDR3 regions, with RNA transcripts as the source. During a first-round RT-PCR of the TCR CDR3, the HTBI primer set was used. MiXCR, run by TCRdb on the multiplex PCR reads, gives a single entry per CDR3 protein. The table has approximately 610,000 distinct CDR3 sequences, around 15% seen once. Germline V gene sequence: CDR1 MGHRA, CDR2 YSYEKL. The germline V and J ends were trimmed by 1 base and 11 bases, with 17 bases remaining between them. The CDR3 sequence is 14 residues long. On this clonotype itself: No antigen is known for it.

The rearrangement links TRBV4-1 to TRBJ1-1, with TRBD1 as a possible D gene (6 bases). This TCR came from a woman between 18 and 29 years old with Graves' hyperthyroidism. The sequenced sample consisted of blood. CDR3 bases: TGCGCCAGCAGCCAAGTGGATGCCCGGGGGCGGGCTTTCTTT. Translated: CASSQVDARGRAFF.